One sample yielded the 8 T cell receptor beta chains listed below, sequenced in a study of blood T cells in healthy people across ages. The use of a sample-barcoded 5' primer and a J-beta primer mix characterized a second PCR of roughly 7 to 12 cycles. TCRdb itself ran the 5' RACE reads through MiXCR, one entry per CDR3 protein. The profile covers hundreds of thousands of distinct CDR3 sequences, with 58% appearing a single time and over 30% taken by the ten largest. The sequenced material came from blood. The receptors were sampled from a man aged 55 to 70 in good health.

The chain is built from TRBV9 and TRBJ2-5; 7 nucleotides agree with TRBD2. CDR3 size: 16 residues. After removal of 0 bases from V and 5 bases from J, the junction contained 10 bases not matched to a gene. Per germline, CDR1 SGDLS and CDR2 YYNGEE. CDR3 region: CASSVGGGIGGETQYF. In DNA, the CDR3 is TGTGCCAGCAGCGTAGGCGGGGGTATTGGTGGGGAGACCCAGTACTTC. Complete variable domain (other parts from reference TRBV9 and TRBJ2-5): DSGVTQTPKHLITATGQRVTLRCSPRSGDLSVYWYQQSLDQGLQFLIQYYNGEERAKGNILERFSAQQFPDLHSELNLSSLELGDSALYFCASSVGGGIGGETQYFGPGTRLLVL.

This clonotype was counted ten times or more. The chain joins TRBV5-4 to TRBJ2-7; perhaps D is TRBD1 or TRBD2 (7 bases each). The CDR3 consists of 15 residues. V was trimmed by 3 bases and J by 2 bases, leaving 15 bases between them. Germline CDR1 and CDR2: SGHNT and YYREEE (reference sequence). The CDR3 region is CASSWDQGGAYEQYF. CDR3 nucleotides: TGTGCCAGCAGCTGGGATCAGGGGGGGGCCTACGAGCAGTACTTC.

The CDR3 nucleotides read TGTGCCACCAGCAGAGATCAGGAAATTCAAAACATTCAGTACTTC. Protein product: CATSRDQEIQNIQYF. The genes are TRBV15 and TRBJ2-4; no reliable D call. The germline V gene encodes CDR1 LNHNV and CDR2 YYDKDF (reference sequence). V was shortened by 0 bases and J by 5 bases, with 11 bases between the two germline ends. The CDR3 is 15 amino acids.

The V gene is TRBV29-1, the J gene TRBJ2-5; D may be TRBD1 or TRBD2 (6 bases each). The germline V gene encodes CDR1 SQVTM and CDR2 ANQGSEA. This CDR3 is built from 13 residues. V was clipped by 5 bases and J by 3 bases, with 13 bases between them. CDR3 in amino acids: CSVRGGGEETQYF. The CDR3, as DNA: TGCAGCGTTCGTGGGGGCGGGGAAGAGACCCAGTACTTC.

This clonotype was counted between two and nine times. CDR3 nucleotides: TGCAGCGTCGCTCAGGGGAACACTGAAGCTTTCTTT. It encodes CSVAQGNTEAFF. V and J are TRBV29-1 and TRBJ1-1; tentative D call: TRBD1 (5 bases). The CDR3 totals 12 residues. Germline lookup yields CDR1 SQVTM and CDR2 ANQGSEA. Trimming cost V 6 bases and J 1 base, with 9 bases left between them.

The V and J genes are TRBV15 and TRBJ2-1; tentative D call: TRBD2 (5 bases). Looked up from germline, CDR1 is LNHNV and CDR2 is YYDKDF (reference sequence). Between the trimmed V and J ends, which lost 0 bases and 5 bases, there was a span of 11 bases. The CDR3 runs 15 residues. CDR3: CATSRDTSGHNEQFF. The CDR3, as DNA: TGTGCCACCAGCAGAGATACTAGTGGGCACAATGAGCAGTTCTTC.

The gene calls are TRBV2 and TRBJ2-1; TRBD1 matches at 9 bases. Trimming cost V 5 bases and J 9 bases; bases outside gene matches: 5. This CDR3 region has 13 residues. Germline V lookup: CDR1 SNHLY, CDR2 FYNNEI. DNA for the CDR3: TGTGCCAGCAGTCAGACAGGGGGGGTTGAGCAGTTCTTC. Its protein is CASSQTGGVEQFF.

This clonotype was seen a few times. This chain uses TRBV4-2 with TRBJ2-1, with a tentative D call TRBD1 (5 bases). The CDR3 totals 15 residues. Germline V gene sequence: CDR1 LGHNA, CDR2 YNFKEQ. The V gene lost 0 bases and the J gene lost 7 bases, with 13 bases spanning the gap. The CDR3 sequence is CASSQEGSGRNEQFF. Written as DNA, the CDR3 is TGTGCCAGCAGCCAAGAGGGTTCAGGGCGGAATGAGCAGTTCTTC.